Below, 2 T cell receptor beta chains from the same sample are listed, as sequenced in a study of blood T cell repertoires in COVID-19. Measured with immunoSEQ multiplex PCR; TCRdb has only the in-frame clones, and not every one. Altogether 180,000 or so clones are present, roughly three quarters being singletons, with the ten largest covering roughly 9.4%. The sequencing sample was made of peripheral blood. The receptors stem from a woman between 45 and 60 years old with active or convalescent COVID-19.

In its sample, this clone was seen once. The chain uses TRBV28 and TRBJ2-3, with 14 bases fitting TRBD2. V dropped 4 bases and J dropped 5; count of bases not matched to a gene: 17. The V gene's germline CDR1 is MDHEN and CDR2 SYDVKM. The CDR3 is 20 residues long. CDR3 bases: TGTGCCAGCAGTTCCAGCATCTACGGGACTAGCGGGAGCGTTGGAGATACGCAGTATTTT. Translated: CASSSSIYGTSGSVGDTQYF.

On this clone itself: A read error may account for a junction end that differs from germline. The J gene is TRBJ2-3, the V gene TRBV7-7, with 9 bases aligning to TRBD2. Looked up from germline, CDR1 is SSHAT and CDR2 is FNYEAQ (reference sequence). The CDR3 covers 15 residues. The CDR3 nucleotides read TGTGCTAGCAGCTTCGGACTAGCGAAGACAGATACGCAGTATTTT. The encoded protein is CASSFGLAKTDTQYF.